One and the same sample provided the 28 T cell receptor beta chains below, sequenced in a study of T cell responses to AZD1222 COVID-19 vaccine. Here immunoSEQ multiplex PCR was the method, and the copy in TCRdb shows in-frame clones only, minus some. Of more than 110,000 clones listed, 80% to 95% are singletons. The material was peripheral blood, obtained 28 days after the second AZD1222 dose. The receptors come from an adult who received the AZD1222 COVID-19 vaccine.

This sequence joins TRBV10-3 and TRBJ2-7; D remains unclear. Germline-derived CDR1 and CDR2 are ENHRY and SYGVKD. Trimming stripped 7 bases from V and 2 bases from J, with 12 bases between. The CDR3 spans 13 residues. This chain's CDR3 is CAINKDLAYEQYF. CDR3 DNA: TGTGCCATCAATAAGGACCTCGCCTACGAGCAGTACTTC.

Note on this clone: At the DNA level, this CDR3 is encoded by other sequences in the same sample as well. The chain uses TRBV30 and TRBJ2-3; unclear D gene. The CDR3 length is 11 residues. V gave up 3 bases and J gave up 6 bases, with 7 bases separating them. CDR1 is GTSNPN and CDR2 is SVGIG in the germline V gene (reference sequence). CDR3 nucleotide sequence: TGTGCCTGGAGAGGTGCGGATACGCAGTATTTT. It yields the protein CAWRGADTQYF. Looking up the rest from reference TRBV30 and TRBJ2-3 gives the full variable domain: SQTIHQWPATLVQPVGSPLSLECTVEGTSNPNLYWYRQAAGRGLQLLFYSVGIGQISSEVPQNLSASRPQDRQFILSSKKLLLSDSGFYLCAWRGADTQYFGPGTRLTVL.

The rearrangement uses TRBV20-1 and TRBJ2-7, with D possibly being TRBD2 (5 bases). The CDR3 spans 11 residues. The V gene's germline CDR1 is DFQATT and CDR2 SNEGSKA (reference sequence). V was clipped by 7 bases and J by 2 bases, with 9 bases between them. The chain's CDR3 is CSVEGAYEQYF. CDR3 DNA sequence: TGCAGTGTCGAGGGAGCCTACGAGCAGTACTTC.

The chain carries TRBV4-2 and TRBJ1-4; D possibly corresponds to TRBD1 (6 bases). The CDR3 loop spans 16 amino acids. Germline loops: CDR1 LGHNA, CDR2 YNFKEQ. V lost 0 bases and J 5 bases, leaving 13 bases between the germline ends. The CDR3 nucleotides are TGTGCCAGCAGCCAAGATCTTTGGGGGGCGAATGAAAAACTGTTTTTT. This codes for CASSQDLWGANEKLFF.

This sequence joins TRBV28 and TRBJ1-2, with 10 bases matching TRBD1. This CDR3 spans 14 amino acids. Germline V gives CDR1 MDHEN, CDR2 SYDVKM. Germline trimming cut 6 bases from V and 5 bases from J; bases unmatched to any gene: 6. CDR3 sequence: CASSGTGENYGYTF. As DNA, the CDR3 is TGTGCCAGCAGCGGGACAGGGGAAAATTATGGCTACACCTTC.

This rearrangement joins TRBV9 to TRBJ1-4; maybe TRBD1 (6 bases). Trimming took off 0 bases at V and 4 bases at J, with 10 bases between the two ends. Germline V gene lookup returns CDR1 SGDLS and CDR2 YYNGEE. The CDR3 is made up of 15 amino acids. The CDR3 bases are TGTGCCAGCAGCGTAGCCGGGGGGCGTAATGAAAAACTGTTTTTT. It translates to CASSVAGGRNEKLFF.

This chain joins TRBV6-6 and TRBJ2-5; 9 bases match TRBD1. J lost 4 bases, V lost 0 bases, and 0 bases had no gene match. The CDR3 loop spans 14 amino acids. Looked up from germline, CDR1 is MNHNY and CDR2 is SVGAGI (reference sequence). The CDR3 DNA reads as TGTGCCAGCAGTTACTCGGACAGGGGAGAGACCCAGTACTTC. The encoded protein is CASSYSDRGETQYF.

The chain uses TRBV6-1 and TRBJ1-1, with a weak D call TRBD1 (5 bases). Germline CDR1 is MNHNS and CDR2 is SASEGT. V was pared by 3 bases and J by 4 bases, with 15 bases between. The length of the CDR3 is 15 residues. CDR3 sequence: CASSDWVQGGTEAFF. The CDR3 DNA follows: TGTGCCAGCAGTGATTGGGTCCAGGGTGGCACTGAAGCTTTCTTT.

This clone was counted between two and nine times. V gene TRBV7-3 combines with J gene TRBJ2-2; the D is unclear. The length of the CDR3 is 14 residues. Trimming cost V 3 bases and J 6 bases, with 11 bases left between them. The V gene's germline CDR1 is SGHTA and CDR2 FQGTGA. The CDR3: CASSFDGRAGELFF. In nucleotides, the CDR3 is TGTGCCAGCAGCTTCGATGGCCGCGCCGGGGAGCTGTTTTTT.

This chain links TRBV20-1 with TRBJ2-4; D gene uncertain. V lost 3 bases and J lost 8, with 5 bases in between. The V gene's germline CDR1 is DFQATT and CDR2 SNEGSKA (reference sequence). The CDR3 loop spans 10 amino acids. The CDR3 sequence is CSASQDIQYF. In nucleotides, the CDR3 is TGCAGTGCTAGTCAGGACATTCAGTACTTC.

The gene calls are TRBV11-3 and TRBJ2-1, with TRBD2 as a possible D gene (5 bases). Germline V gene lookup returns CDR1 SGHNT and CDR2 YENEEA. The CDR3 is 16 amino acids. Trimming removed 2 bases from V and 7 bases from J, with 18 bases in between. This CDR3 reads CASSLFGPGSGNEQFF. The CDR3 nucleotides read TGTGCCAGCAGCTTATTTGGCCCGGGCTCGGGGAATGAGCAGTTCTTC.

This rearrangement joins TRBV6-2 or TRBV6-3 to TRBJ1-1; D gene unclear. The V end was cut by 2 bases, the J end by 4 bases, with 8 bases between. The CDR3 length is 13 residues. CDR1 is MNHEY and CDR2 is SVGEGT in the germline V gene. The CDR3 bases are TGTGCCAGCAGTTACAAGGAGAGCACTGAAGCTTTCTTT. Its translation is CASSYKESTEAFF.

This chain connects TRBV11-3 to TRBJ2-1, with 8 bases that match TRBD2. CDR3 length: 16 amino acids. The trim removed 5 bases at V and 4 bases at J, leaving 10 bases unmatched. CDR1 and CDR2 from the germline V gene are SGHNT and YENEEA. The chain's CDR3 is CASSLGGGGAYNEQFF. Here the CDR3 DNA reads TGTGCCAGCAGCCTCGGGGGGGGAGGAGCTTACAATGAGCAGTTCTTC.

The V and J genes are TRBV4-1 and TRBJ1-5; maybe TRBD1 (6 bases). Deletions cut 0 bases from V and 5 bases from J, with 14 bases between. CDR3 length: 16 residues. CDR1 is MGHRA and CDR2 is YSYEKL in the germline V gene. The CDR3 DNA follows: TGCGCCAGCAGCCAAGATGTGGGACATTTGTATCAGCCCCAGCATTTT. Protein product: CASSQDVGHLYQPQHF.

V gene TRBV3-1 (or the pseudogene TRBV3-2) combines with J gene TRBJ2-3; D unclear. Germline V gene lookup returns CDR1 LGHDT and CDR2 YNNKEL (reference sequence). This CDR3 comprises 15 residues. V was trimmed by 4 bases and J by 1 base, leaving 12 bases between them. The CDR3 protein is CASSPFGGGTDTQYF. The CDR3 coding sequence is TGTGCCAGCAGCCCTTTTGGCGGAGGCACAGATACGCAGTATTTT.

V and J are TRBV4-1 and TRBJ1-1; D may be TRBD1 (6 bases). Between the trimmed V and J ends, which lost 3 bases and 7 bases, there was a span of 18 bases. The CDR3 consists of 15 residues. Germline assignment: CDR1 MGHRA and CDR2 YSYEKL. CDR3 loop: CASSQGLQGTSEAFF. The CDR3 nucleotides read TGCGCCAGCAGCCAGGGGCTGCAGGGGACCAGTGAAGCTTTCTTT.

The chain links TRBV5-4 to TRBJ2-3; weak D call: TRBD1 (6 bases). V was shortened by 4 bases and J by 6 bases, with 18 bases between the two germline ends. This CDR3 is built from 15 residues. The germline CDR1 and CDR2 sequences are SGHNT and YYREEE (reference sequence). The CDR3 DNA follows: TGTGCCAGCAGCATTACAGGGTCGGTTGGGGATACGCAGTATTTT. It yields the protein CASSITGSVGDTQYF.

The gene calls are TRBV30 and TRBJ1-5, with TRBD1 matching 9 bases. Looked up from germline, CDR1 is GTSNPN and CDR2 is SVGIG (reference sequence). With V trimmed by 5 bases and J by 3 bases, 5 bases remained unmatched. The CDR3 covers 14 residues. CDR3 nucleotide sequence: TGTGCCTGGGACAGGGGGGGGAACAATCAGCCCCAGCATTTT. It codes for CAWDRGGNNQPQHF.

The chain couples TRBV3-1 (or the pseudogene TRBV3-2) to TRBJ1-5, with D unclear. Germline V gene lookup returns CDR1 LGHDT and CDR2 YNNKEL (reference sequence). Trimming pared 1 base from V and 3 bases from J, leaving 13 bases between. The CDR3 runs to 16 residues. CDR3 nucleotide sequence: TGTGCCAGCAGCCAAGGTGGAACTTACCACAATCAGCCCCAGCATTTT. It specifies CASSQGGTYHNQPQHF.

The rearrangement joins TRBV28 to TRBJ1-2; TRBD1 might be the D (5 bases). Germline values: CDR1 MDHEN, CDR2 SYDVKM. Trimming removed 10 bases at V and 4 bases at J, with 10 bases between. The CDR3 spans 11 residues. The DNA for the CDR3 is TGTGCCACGAACCAGGGCTATGGCTACACCTTC. Protein product: CATNQGYGYTF.

The genes are TRBV28 and TRBJ2-1; TRBD2 aligns across 7 bases. The CDR3 totals 15 residues. Germline CDR1 and CDR2: MDHEN and SYDVKM. V was pared by 5 bases and J by 5 bases, with 9 bases of the junction left unmatched. In DNA form, the CDR3 reads TGTGCCAGCAGTCTCCCGGCAAGCGGGAACAATGAGCAGTTCTTC. It specifies CASSLPASGNNEQFF. The complete variable domain, with remaining parts taken from reference TRBV28 and TRBJ2-1, reads DVKVTQSSRYLVKRTGEKVFLECVQDMDHENMFWYRQDPGLGLRLIYFSYDVKMKEKGDIPEGYSVSREKKERFSLILESASTNQTSMYLCASSLPASGNNEQFFGPGTRLTVL.

The chain carries TRBV3-1 (or the pseudogene TRBV3-2) and TRBJ1-1; 7 nucleotides match TRBD1. There are 14 residues in the CDR3. The junction had 6 bases not matched to a gene; V was cut back by 6 bases and J by 2 bases. Germline V gene data show CDR1 as LGHDT and CDR2 as YNNKEL (reference sequence). CDR3: CASRSQGKNTEAFF. CDR3 in DNA: TGTGCCAGCAGGTCACAGGGGAAAAACACTGAAGCTTTCTTT.

V and J are TRBV7-7 and TRBJ2-1; 12 bases fit TRBD2. Trimming took 5 bases from V and 6 from J; bases not matched to a gene: 5. The CDR3 totals 15 residues. Germline-derived CDR1 and CDR2 are SSHAT and FNYEAQ (reference sequence). CDR3 protein: CASSPSGRAVNEQFF. CDR3 DNA sequence: TGTGCCAGCAGCCCTAGCGGGAGGGCCGTCAATGAGCAGTTCTTC.

V and J are TRBV10-3 and TRBJ1-2; D unclear. The CDR3 sequence is 13 residues long. Trimming removed 3 bases from V and 3 bases from J, with 8 bases in between. CDR1 is ENHRY, CDR2 SYGVKD, per germline. CDR3 in amino acids: CAISENGDYGYTF. Written as DNA, the CDR3 is TGTGCCATCAGTGAAAATGGGGACTATGGCTACACCTTC.

This clone appeared once. The chain carries TRBV30 and TRBJ1-2, with TRBD1 identical over 11 bases. The CDR3 sequence is 15 residues long. Per the germline V gene, CDR1 is GTSNPN and CDR2 is SVGIG (reference sequence). With V trimmed by 3 bases and J by 6 bases, 9 bases remained unmatched. The CDR3 loop is CAWRRGTGGFHGYTF. DNA for the CDR3: TGTGCCTGGAGGCGCGGGACAGGGGGTTTCCATGGCTACACCTTC.

Here the CDR3 DNA reads TGTGCCAGCAGGCAGGGGCGGAGGGCCCTCCACTTT. It yields the protein CASRQGRRALHF. V gene TRBV28 combines with J gene TRBJ1-6; TRBD1 might be the D (6 bases). Germline loops: CDR1 MDHEN, CDR2 SYDVKM. CDR3 size: 12 residues. Trimming shortened V by 6 bases and J by 14 bases, and 14 bases separated the two germline ends.

The chain joins TRBV19 to TRBJ1-5; D remains ambiguous. This CDR3 has 15 residues. The V end lost 6 bases, the J end lost 0 bases, and 12 bases lay between the germline ends. Germline V gene lookup returns CDR1 LNHDA and CDR2 SQIVND (reference sequence). This chain's CDR3 is CASSRGSGSNQPQHF. CDR3 bases: TGTGCCAGTAGCCGAGGCAGCGGTAGCAATCAGCCCCAGCATTTT.

The chain couples TRBV12-3 or TRBV12-4 to TRBJ1-2; D gene unclear. This CDR3 comprises 13 residues. The ends were cut back, 6 bases at V and 1 base at J, with 9 bases in the middle. The CDR3 DNA sequence: TGTGCCAGCAGAACGATGAGTAACTATGGCTACACCTTC. Translated, it gives CASRTMSNYGYTF.